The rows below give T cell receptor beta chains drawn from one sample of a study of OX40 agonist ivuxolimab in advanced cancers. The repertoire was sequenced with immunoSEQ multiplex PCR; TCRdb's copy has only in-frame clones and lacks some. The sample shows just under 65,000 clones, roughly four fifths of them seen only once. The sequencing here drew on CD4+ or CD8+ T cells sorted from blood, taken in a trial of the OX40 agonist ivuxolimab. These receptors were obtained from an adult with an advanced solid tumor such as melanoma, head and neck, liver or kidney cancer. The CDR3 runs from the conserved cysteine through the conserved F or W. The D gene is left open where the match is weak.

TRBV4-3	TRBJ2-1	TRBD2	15	CASSQGGSSYNEQFF	TGCGCCAGCAGCCAAGGCGGGAGCTCCTACAATGAGCAGTTCTTC
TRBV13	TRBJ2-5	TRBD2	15	CASSLPTSGVETQYF	TGTGCCAGCAGCTTACCTACTAGCGGGGTGGAGACCCAGTACTTC
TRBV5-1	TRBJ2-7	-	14	CASSLAWGAYEQYF	TGCGCCAGCAGCTTGGCATGGGGGGCTTACGAGCAGTACTTC
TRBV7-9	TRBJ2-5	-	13	CASTSTGEGTQYF	TGTGCCAGCACCTCAACAGGGGAGGGGACCCAGTACTTC
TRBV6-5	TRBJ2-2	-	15	CASTPGGVGTGELFF	TGTGCCAGCACCCCCGGGGGAGTCGGGACCGGGGAGCTGTTTTTT
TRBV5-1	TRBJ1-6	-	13	CASGQDYNSPLHF	TGCGCCAGCGGACAAGACTATAATTCACCCCTCCACTTT
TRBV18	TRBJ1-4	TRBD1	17	CASSQSGTGQVNEKLFF	TGTGCCAGCTCACAGTCAGGGACGGGACAGGTTAATGAAAAACTGTTTTTT
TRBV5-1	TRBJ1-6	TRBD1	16	CASSLSWTGLSSPLHF	TGCGCCAGCAGCTTGTCATGGACAGGGTTGAGCTCACCCCTCCACTTT
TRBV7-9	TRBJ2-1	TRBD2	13	CASSLYGGNEQFF	TGTGCCAGCAGCTTATACGGGGGGAATGAGCAGTTCTTC
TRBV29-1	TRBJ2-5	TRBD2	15	CSVAGTSGSVETQYF	TGCAGCGTAGCCGGGACTAGCGGGAGTGTCGAGACCCAGTACTTC
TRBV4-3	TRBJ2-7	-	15	CASSQDSSLIYEQYF	TGCGCCAGCAGCCAAGATTCCAGTCTCATCTACGAGCAGTACTTC
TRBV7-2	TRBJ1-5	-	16	CASSLSRGYSNQPQHF	TGTGCCAGCAGCTTAAGCAGGGGTTATAGCAATCAGCCCCAGCATTTT
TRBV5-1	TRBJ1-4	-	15	CASSLAESGNEKLFF	TGCGCCAGCAGCTTGGCAGAGTCGGGTAATGAAAAACTGTTTTTT
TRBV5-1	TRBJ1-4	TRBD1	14	CASSDQGGGEKLFF	TGCGCCAGCAGCGACCAGGGGGGTGGTGAAAAACTGTTTTTT
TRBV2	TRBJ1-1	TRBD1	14	CASSQGQGNTEAFF	TGTGCCAGCAGTCAAGGACAGGGGAACACTGAAGCTTTCTTT
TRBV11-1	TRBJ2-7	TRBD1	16	CASSAPSGQGMREQYF	TGTGCCAGCAGCGCCCCTTCCGGACAGGGGATGAGAGAGCAGTACTTC